The 28 T cell receptor beta chains below all came from one sample that was sequenced in a study of Ad26.COV2.S vaccination and SARS-CoV-2 variants. Described treatment: around 19 received Ad26.COV2.S at low or high dose, single or two shots; roughly five received placebo; per-sample allocation not given. Samples were taken on day 63 after the first vaccine or placebo injection. Using immunoSEQ multiplex PCR, the repertoire was profiled, and TCRdb retains in-frame clones only, with some absent. The sample shows around 250,000 clones, around nine tenths of them seen only once. The specimen was peripheral blood, collected in a trial of Ad26.COV2.S vaccine versus placebo. These receptors came from a person between 18 and 60 years old who received the Ad26.COV2.S COVID-19 vaccine or a placebo.

The rearrangement joins TRBV7-9 to TRBJ2-2; D unresolved. The length of the CDR3 is 15 residues. Germline CDR1 reads SEHNR; CDR2 reads FQNEAQ (reference sequence). V lost 2 bases, J lost 0 bases, and 7 bases lay in between. In DNA form, the CDR3 reads TGTGCCAGCAGCTTATTGCGGTCGAACACCGGGGAGCTGTTTTTT. Protein sequence: CASSLLRSNTGELFF.

The chain joins TRBV3-1 (or the pseudogene TRBV3-2) to TRBJ1-5; D remains unclear. The ends were cut back, 3 bases at V and 1 base at J, with 7 bases in the middle. This CDR3 has 14 amino acids. CDR1 is LGHDT, CDR2 YNNKEL, per germline (reference sequence). This CDR3 is CASSQIQSNQPQHF. Here the CDR3 DNA reads TGTGCCAGCAGCCAGATCCAGAGCAATCAGCCCCAGCATTTT.

J is TRBJ1-1 and V is TRBV15; 9 nucleotides align to TRBD1. Germline values: CDR1 LNHNV, CDR2 YYDKDF (reference sequence). The J segment lost 1 base and the V segment lost 3 bases, leaving 3 bases of the junction unmatched. This CDR3 spans 15 amino acids. As DNA, the CDR3 is TGTGCCACCAGCAGGGGGGACAGGGAGAACACTGAAGCTTTCTTT. This encodes CATSRGDRENTEAFF.

The chain uses TRBV5-6 and TRBJ1-1; D is perhaps TRBD1 (5 bases). V was clipped by 0 bases and J by 3 bases, with 12 bases between them. The CDR3 runs to 15 residues. Germline CDR1 reads SGHDT; CDR2 reads YYEEEE. In nucleotides, the CDR3 is TGTGCCAGCAGCTTGGCCCCCTGGGGGGACACTGAAGCTTTCTTT. Residues: CASSLAPWGDTEAFF.

This clone was recorded a few times. CDR3 sequence reads: CASTWVGQPQHF. The CDR3 nucleotides read TGTGCCAGCACTTGGGTTGGTCAGCCCCAGCATTTT. The chain employs TRBV2 and TRBJ1-5; D remains ambiguous. V was trimmed by 7 bases and J by 6 bases, leaving 10 bases between them. This CDR3 contains 12 residues. Germline CDR1 reads SNHLY; CDR2 reads FYNNEI.

The CDR3 DNA sequence: TGTGCCAGCAGCCGGGACAGCTATAATTCACCCCTCCACTTT. This encodes CASSRDSYNSPLHF. The V and J genes are TRBV6-4 and TRBJ1-6, with 7 bases fitting TRBD1. The V and J ends lost 6 bases and 3 bases, in that order; junction bases with no gene match: 2. The CDR3 runs to 14 residues. Germline lookup yields CDR1 MRHNA and CDR2 SNTAGT.

This chain joins TRBV27 and TRBJ1-1; TRBD1 matches 8 bases. V lost 5 bases to trimming and J lost 5 bases; unmatched junction nucleotides: 13. In germline, CDR1 is MNHEY, CDR2 SMNVEV (reference sequence). The CDR3 sequence is 16 residues long. As DNA, the CDR3 is TGTGCCAGCAGTCTACTATCCGGGACAGGTAGGACTGAAGCTTTCTTT. Its protein product is CASSLLSGTGRTEAFF.

The chain couples TRBV6-1 to TRBJ2-7; D is uncertain. The CDR3 totals 13 residues. V was clipped by 2 bases and J by 5 bases, with 10 bases between them. Germline CDR1 and CDR2: MNHNS and SASEGT. The CDR3 DNA reads TGTGCCAGCAGTGAAAGACCTAGGCACGAGCAGTACGTC. It yields the protein CASSERPRHEQYV.

A note on this clone: In the same sample, other DNA sequences code for this CDR3. The rearrangement links TRBV18 to TRBJ1-1; D ambiguous. Trimming left V 3 bases short and J 2 bases short, with 7 bases between. CDR3 length equals 13 residues. CDR1 and CDR2 from the germline V gene are KGHSH and LQKENI. The CDR3 DNA sequence: TGTGCCAGCTCACCCGCGGGAAACACTGAAGCTTTCTTT. Amino acid sequence: CASSPAGNTEAFF.

For the CDR3, the DNA is TGCGCCAGCAGCCCCCGTAGGGCTGGCAATGAGCAGTTCTTC. Translated, it gives CASSPRRAGNEQFF. This sequence joins TRBV4-3 and TRBJ2-1, with unresolved D. V was pared by 4 bases and J by 6 bases, with 13 bases between. The CDR3 loop spans 14 amino acids. Germline V gives CDR1 LGHNA, CDR2 YSLEER.

The chain combines TRBV5-5 with TRBJ2-5, with 7 nucleotides matching TRBD1. The CDR3 is 15 residues long. The V and J ends lost 1 base and 1 base, in that order; junction bases with no gene match: 4. Germline V gene lookup returns CDR1 SGHKS and CDR2 YYEKEE (reference sequence). The chain's CDR3 is CASSLTGALQETQYF. CDR3 coding DNA: TGTGCCAGCAGCTTGACAGGGGCCCTCCAAGAGACCCAGTACTTC.

The chain carries TRBV7-9 and TRBJ2-3; tentatively, D is TRBD2 (5 bases). The CDR3 extends over 18 amino acids. V was clipped by 5 bases and J by 0 bases, with 21 bases between them. The germline V gene has CDR1 SEHNR and CDR2 FQNEAQ (reference sequence). CDR3 in amino acids: CASSLGSGLIPSTDTQYF. CDR3 nucleotide sequence: TGTGCCAGCAGCCTAGGGAGTGGTCTAATCCCTAGCACAGATACGCAGTATTTT.

The CDR3 sequence is CASSTGLEANEQFF. The DNA for the CDR3 is TGTGCCAGCAGCACAGGACTAGAGGCTAATGAGCAGTTCTTC. The gene calls are TRBV7-9 and TRBJ2-1; 7 bases fit TRBD2. Germline CDR1 and CDR2: SEHNR and FQNEAQ (reference sequence). There are 14 residues in the CDR3. The ends lost 5 bases at V and 7 bases at J; junction bases unmatched: 8.

This rearrangement joins TRBV3-1 (or the pseudogene TRBV3-2) to TRBJ2-3; TRBD2 agrees at 9 bases. CDR1 is LGHDT, CDR2 YNNKEL, per germline (reference sequence). This CDR3 is 17 amino acids long. The ends lost 5 bases at V and 4 bases at J; junction bases unmatched: 13. CDR3 bases: TGTGCCAGCAGCTCGCAGCAGCTAGCGGGGAAGGCAGATACGCAGTATTTT. Protein sequence: CASSSQQLAGKADTQYF.

The chain is built from TRBV5-1 and TRBJ2-7, with D perhaps matching TRBD2 (5 bases). Germline V lookup: CDR1 SGHRS, CDR2 YFSETQ. This CDR3 is built from 13 residues. V lost 0 bases, J lost 8 bases, and 12 bases lay in between. DNA of the CDR3: TGCGCCAGCAGCTTGGATCGGCTCGGGAAGCAGTACTTC. This gives the protein CASSLDRLGKQYF.

The chain is built from TRBV7-9 and TRBJ1-6, with 10 bases identical to TRBD1. V trimming: 5 bases; J trimming: 7 bases; junction bases outside the gene matches: 14. The germline CDR1 and CDR2 sequences are SEHNR and FQNEAQ (reference sequence). The CDR3 has 18 residues. The CDR3 loop is CASSPPGQGNAGNSPLHF. The CDR3 DNA sequence: TGTGCCAGCAGCCCGCCGGGACAGGGGAATGCGGGGAATTCACCCCTCCACTTT.

The V call is TRBV5-4, the J call TRBJ1-6; the match to TRBD1 covers 10 bases. The CDR3 totals 14 residues. The germline V gene encodes CDR1 SGHNT and CDR2 YYREEE (reference sequence). With V trimmed by 4 bases and J by 9 bases, 4 bases remained unmatched. DNA of the CDR3: TGTGCCAGCAGCCCCGGACAGGGGGGTTCACCCCTCCACTTT. Its translation is CASSPGQGGSPLHF.

V and J are TRBV4-1 and TRBJ1-5; D remains unclear. Trimming removed 0 bases from V and 12 bases from J, with 12 bases in between. CDR3 size: 13 residues. Germline CDR1 is MGHRA and CDR2 is YSYEKL. This CDR3 is CASSQDLHELQHF. The CDR3 region has the DNA TGCGCCAGCAGCCAAGATTTGCATGAGCTCCAGCATTTT.

This chain joins TRBV7-9 and TRBJ2-1; 13 bases match TRBD2. The length of the CDR3 is 17 residues. Germline V gene lookup returns CDR1 SEHNR and CDR2 FQNEAQ (reference sequence). The V and J ends lost 5 bases and 6 bases, in that order; junction bases with no gene match: 10. The CDR3 nucleotides are TGTGCCAGCAGCCATTCGACTAGCGGGAGGTCGAGCAATGAGCAGTTCTTC. This translates into CASSHSTSGRSSNEQFF.

The V gene is TRBV19, the J gene TRBJ1-4; possibly TRBD1 for D (5 bases). The CDR3 contains 14 residues. V gave up 6 bases and J gave up 4 bases, with 12 bases separating them. The germline CDR1 and CDR2 sequences are LNHDA and SQIVND (reference sequence). CDR3 loop: CASRRTGDNEKLFF. CDR3 coding DNA: TGTGCCAGTAGGAGGACGGGGGATAATGAAAAACTGTTTTTT.

In nucleotides, the CDR3 is TGTGCCAGCAGCTTACTAGCGGGAGGTGCCGAGCAGTACGTC. Translation: CASSLLAGGAEQYV. The V and J genes are TRBV6-5 and TRBJ2-7, with TRBD2 matching 12 bases. Looked up from germline, CDR1 is MNHEY and CDR2 is SVGAGI. This CDR3 is built from 14 residues. Trimming cost V 6 bases and J 6 bases; bases outside gene matches: 6.

The chain combines TRBV19 with TRBJ1-1; perhaps TRBD1 as D (6 bases). The germline CDR1 and CDR2 sequences are LNHDA and SQIVND (reference sequence). V was shortened by 6 bases and J by 2 bases, with 19 bases between the two germline ends. The CDR3 covers 16 residues. CDR3 in amino acids: CASSLRSGAANTEAFF. Written as DNA, the CDR3 is TGTGCCAGTAGCCTAAGGTCAGGGGCCGCCAACACTGAAGCTTTCTTT. The full variable domain, completed using reference TRBV19 and TRBJ1-1, is DGGITQSPKYLFRKEGQNVTLSCEQNLNHDAMYWYRQDPGQGLRLIYYSQIVNDFQKGDIAEGYSVSREKKESFPLTVTSAQKNPTAFYLCASSLRSGAANTEAFFGQGTRLTVV.

V gene TRBV3-1 (or the pseudogene TRBV3-2) combines with J gene TRBJ2-5; 11 bases fit TRBD2. Germline values: CDR1 LGHDT, CDR2 YNNKEL (reference sequence). CDR3 length equals 14 residues. V lost 3 bases and J lost 7; bases outside the gene matches: 4. The CDR3 DNA reads TGTGCCAGCAGCCAGACTAGCGGGGCGGGGACCCAGTACTTC. It translates to CASSQTSGAGTQYF.

This chain uses TRBV12-3 or TRBV12-4 with TRBJ1-1, with TRBD1 as a possible D gene (6 bases). The CDR3 is 13 amino acids. V lost 10 bases and J lost 3, with 15 bases in between. CDR3 loop: CATSITGYTEAFF. The DNA of the CDR3 is TGTGCCACCTCCATTACAGGGTACACTGAAGCTTTCTTT.

This chain uses TRBV10-2 with TRBJ2-3; 8 bases align to TRBD2. The CDR3 totals 15 residues. Germline loops: CDR1 WSHSY, CDR2 SAAADI. The junction had 6 bases not matched to a gene; V was cut back by 2 bases and J by 5 bases. The CDR3 region is CASSELVAGRDTQYF. The CDR3 region has the DNA TGCGCCAGCAGTGAGCTAGTAGCGGGAAGAGATACGCAGTATTTT.

J is TRBJ2-3 and V is TRBV7-8, with D maybe TRBD2 (6 bases). The CDR3 extends over 15 amino acids. CDR1 SGHVS and CDR2 FQNEAQ come from the germline V gene. Trimming shortened V by 5 bases and J by 0 bases, and 12 bases separated the two germline ends. In nucleotides, the CDR3 is TGTGCCAGCAGCCCCGCGGGGTTGAGCACAGATACGCAGTATTTT. This encodes CASSPAGLSTDTQYF.

The V and J genes are TRBV12-5 and TRBJ2-7; D tentatively fits TRBD1 or TRBD2 (5 bases each). V was shortened by 4 bases and J by 5 bases, with 18 bases between the two germline ends. Per the germline V gene, CDR1 is LGHNT and CDR2 is FRNRAP. The CDR3 contains 15 residues. This CDR3 reads CASGSTRDRRDEQYF. CDR3 DNA: TGTGCTAGTGGTTCCACCAGGGACCGGCGGGACGAGCAGTACTTC.

This chain connects TRBV5-1 to TRBJ2-5, with unresolved D. V was cut by 0 bases and J by 0 bases, with 9 bases left in between. Germline V gene data show CDR1 as SGHRS and CDR2 as YFSETQ. The CDR3 is 15 residues long. In nucleotides, the CDR3 is TGCGCCAGCAGCTTGGTTGGGCGGAACCAAGAGACCCAGTACTTC. This codes for CASSLVGRNQETQYF.